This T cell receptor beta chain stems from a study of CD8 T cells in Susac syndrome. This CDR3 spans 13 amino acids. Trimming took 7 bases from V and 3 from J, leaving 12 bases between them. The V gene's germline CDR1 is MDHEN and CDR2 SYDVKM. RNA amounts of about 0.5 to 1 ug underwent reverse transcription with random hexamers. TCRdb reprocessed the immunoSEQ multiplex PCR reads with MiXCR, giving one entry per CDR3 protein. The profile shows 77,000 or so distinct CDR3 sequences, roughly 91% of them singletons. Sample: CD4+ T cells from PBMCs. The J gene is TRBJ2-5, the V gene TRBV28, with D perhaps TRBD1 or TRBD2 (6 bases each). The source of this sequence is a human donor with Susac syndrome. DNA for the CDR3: TGTGCCAGCATCAGGGGAGGAAAAGAGACCCAGTACTTC. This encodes CASIRGGKETQYF.